This TCR beta chain comes out of a study of T-cell reconstitution after alpha-beta-depleted transplantation in children. Study-level findings and limits: It was newly produced T cells that mostly accounted for T-cell counts and diversity one year after transplant. Several hundred rapidly expanded clones from non-depleted graft cells reportedly supplied alpha-beta T cells about two months post-transplant.

Germline trimming cut 6 bases from V and 5 bases from J; bases unmatched to any gene: 9. The CDR3 is made up of 14 amino acids. Germline V gene sequence: CDR1 MDHEN, CDR2 SYDVKM. This clonotype was seen only a few times. Antigen specificity is unknown. The library targeted TCRbeta and was prepared with unique molecular identifiers. MiXCR, run by TCRdb on the PCR reads, gives a single entry per CDR3 protein. The sample has about 540,000 distinct CDR3 sequences; 25% to 30% are singletons. This specimen was PBMCs, taken before TCRalphabeta/CD19-depleted stem cell transplant. V gene TRBV28 combines with J gene TRBJ2-7; 8 bases fit TRBD1. This sequence was found in a boy younger than two with Wiskott-Aldrich syndrome, due to receive a stem cell transplant. The CDR3 loop reads CASRRTGPPNEQYF. The CDR3 DNA sequence: TGTGCCAGCAGGCGGACAGGGCCTCCGAACGAGCAGTACTTC.